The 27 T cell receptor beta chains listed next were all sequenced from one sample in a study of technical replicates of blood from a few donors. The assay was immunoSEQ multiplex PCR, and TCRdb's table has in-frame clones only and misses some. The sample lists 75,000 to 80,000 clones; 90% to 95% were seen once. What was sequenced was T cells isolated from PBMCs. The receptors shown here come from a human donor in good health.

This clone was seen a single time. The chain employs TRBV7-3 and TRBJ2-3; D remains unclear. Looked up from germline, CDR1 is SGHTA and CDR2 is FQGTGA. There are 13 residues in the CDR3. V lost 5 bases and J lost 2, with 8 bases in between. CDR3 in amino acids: CASSLPSTDTQYF. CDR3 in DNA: TGTGCCAGCAGCCTACCATCCACAGATACGCAGTATTTT.

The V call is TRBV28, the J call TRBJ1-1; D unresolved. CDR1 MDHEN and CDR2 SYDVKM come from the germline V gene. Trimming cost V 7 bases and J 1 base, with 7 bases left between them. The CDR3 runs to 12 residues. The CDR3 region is CASNRRNTEAFF. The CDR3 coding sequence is TGTGCCAGCAATAGAAGGAACACTGAAGCTTTCTTT.

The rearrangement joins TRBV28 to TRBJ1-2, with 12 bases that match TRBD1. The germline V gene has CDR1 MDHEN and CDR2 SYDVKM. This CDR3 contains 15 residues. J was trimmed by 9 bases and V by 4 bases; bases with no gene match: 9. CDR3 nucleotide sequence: TGTGCCAGCAGTTCTCCGGGACAGGGGGCGCATAGCTACACCTTC. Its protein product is CASSSPGQGAHSYTF.

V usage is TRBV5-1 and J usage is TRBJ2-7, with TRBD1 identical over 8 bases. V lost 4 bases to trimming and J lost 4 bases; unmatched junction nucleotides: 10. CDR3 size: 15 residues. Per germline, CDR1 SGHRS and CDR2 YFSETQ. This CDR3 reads CASSLDVDRAYEQYF. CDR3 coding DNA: TGCGCCAGCAGCCTGGACGTGGACAGGGCTTACGAGCAGTACTTC.

CDR3 DNA sequence: TGTGCCATCAGTGAGTTGAATCTAGCGGCCTACAATGAGCAGTTCTTC. Translated: CAISELNLAAYNEQFF. The chain carries TRBV10-3 and TRBJ2-1; 7 bases are shared with TRBD2. Per germline, CDR1 ENHRY and CDR2 SYGVKD. The CDR3 has 16 residues. With 1 base clipped from V and 2 bases from J, the junction kept 5 bases outside the gene matches.

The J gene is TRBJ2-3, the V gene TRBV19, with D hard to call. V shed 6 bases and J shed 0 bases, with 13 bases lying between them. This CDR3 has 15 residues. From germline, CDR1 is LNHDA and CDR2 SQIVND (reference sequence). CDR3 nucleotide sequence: TGTGCCAGTAGCCCTCTTCGAACTAGCACAGATACGCAGTATTTT. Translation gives CASSPLRTSTDTQYF.

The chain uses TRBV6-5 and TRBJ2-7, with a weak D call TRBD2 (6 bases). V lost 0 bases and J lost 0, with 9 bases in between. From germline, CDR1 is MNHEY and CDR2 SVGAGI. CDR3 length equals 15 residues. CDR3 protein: CASSYSAGPSYEQYF. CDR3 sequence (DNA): TGTGCCAGCAGTTACTCAGCGGGCCCCTCCTACGAGCAGTACTTC.

The CDR3 sequence: CASSLGYGENIQYF. The CDR3 DNA reads TGTGCCAGCAGCTTAGGCTACGGTGAAAACATTCAGTACTTC. The chain uses TRBV11-2 and TRBJ2-4; D is undetermined. The V and J ends lost 1 base and 5 bases respectively, with 9 bases between them. This CDR3 is built from 14 residues. In germline, CDR1 is SGHAT, CDR2 FQNNGV.

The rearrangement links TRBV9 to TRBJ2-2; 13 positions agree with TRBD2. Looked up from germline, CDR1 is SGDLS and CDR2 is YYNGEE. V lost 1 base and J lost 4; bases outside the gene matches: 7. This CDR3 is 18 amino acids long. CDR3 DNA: TGTGCCAGCAGCGTACAGGGACTAGCGGGGACTAGCACCGGGGAGCTGTTTTTT. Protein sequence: CASSVQGLAGTSTGELFF.

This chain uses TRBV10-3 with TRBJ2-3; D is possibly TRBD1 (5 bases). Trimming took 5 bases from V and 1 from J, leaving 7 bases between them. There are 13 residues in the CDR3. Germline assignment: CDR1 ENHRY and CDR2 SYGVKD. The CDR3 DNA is TGTGCCATCAGTCTAGGGGGCACAGATACGCAGTATTTT. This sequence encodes CAISLGGTDTQYF.

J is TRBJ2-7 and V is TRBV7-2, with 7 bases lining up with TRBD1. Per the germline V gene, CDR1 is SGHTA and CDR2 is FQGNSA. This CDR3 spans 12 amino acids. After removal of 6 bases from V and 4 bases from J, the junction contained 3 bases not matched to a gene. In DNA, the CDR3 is TGTGCCAGCAGTTTACAGGGGTACGAGCAGTACTTC. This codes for CASSLQGYEQYF.

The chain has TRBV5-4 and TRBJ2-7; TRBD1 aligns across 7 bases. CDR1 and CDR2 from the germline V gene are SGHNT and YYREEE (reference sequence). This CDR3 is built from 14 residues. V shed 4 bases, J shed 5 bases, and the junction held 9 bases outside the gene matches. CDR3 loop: CASSPTDRVHEQYF. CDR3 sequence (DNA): TGTGCCAGCAGCCCTACAGACAGGGTCCACGAGCAGTACTTC.

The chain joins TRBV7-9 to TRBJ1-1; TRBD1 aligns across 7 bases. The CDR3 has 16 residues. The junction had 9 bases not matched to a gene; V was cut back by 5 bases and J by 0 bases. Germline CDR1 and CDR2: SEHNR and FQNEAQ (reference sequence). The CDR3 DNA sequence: TGTGCCAGCAGCCCAGGACAGGTTTTCATGAACACTGAAGCTTTCTTT. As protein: CASSPGQVFMNTEAFF. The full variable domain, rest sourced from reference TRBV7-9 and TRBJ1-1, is DTGVSQNPRHKITKRGQNVTFRCDPISEHNRLYWYRQTLGQGPEFLTYFQNEAQLEKSRLLSDRFSAERPKGSFSTLEIQRTEQGDSAMYLCASSPGQVFMNTEAFFGQGTRLTVV.

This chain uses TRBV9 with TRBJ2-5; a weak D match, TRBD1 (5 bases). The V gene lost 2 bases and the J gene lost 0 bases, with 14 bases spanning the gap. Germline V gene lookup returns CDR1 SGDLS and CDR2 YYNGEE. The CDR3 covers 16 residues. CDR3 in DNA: TGTGCCAGCAGCGTCGACAGTAGACTGTACCAAGAGACCCAGTACTTC. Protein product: CASSVDSRLYQETQYF.

CDR3 in amino acids: CASRMGQSEAFF. The CDR3 DNA follows: TGTGCCAGCAGGATGGGACAGTCCGAAGCTTTCTTT. The chain joins TRBV6-1 to TRBJ1-1; 7 bases match TRBD1. The CDR3 has 12 residues. V lost 6 bases, J lost 8 bases, and 6 bases stayed unmatched. Looked up from germline, CDR1 is MNHNS and CDR2 is SASEGT.

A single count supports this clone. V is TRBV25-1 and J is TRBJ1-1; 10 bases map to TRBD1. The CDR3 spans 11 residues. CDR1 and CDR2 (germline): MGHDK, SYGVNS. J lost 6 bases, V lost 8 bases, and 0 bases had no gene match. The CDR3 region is CASGQGAEAFF. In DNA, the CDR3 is TGTGCCAGCGGACAGGGGGCTGAAGCTTTCTTT. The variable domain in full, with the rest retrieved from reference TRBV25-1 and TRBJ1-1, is EADIYQTPRYLVIGTGKKITLECSQTMGHDKMYWYQQDPGMELHLIHYSYGVNSTEKGDLSSESTVSRIRTEHFPLTLESARPSHTSQYLCASGQGAEAFFGQGTRLTVV.

CDR3 bases: TGTGCCAGCAGCGTAGGGCAGCAGGCCTACGAGCAGTACTTC. Protein product: CASSVGQQAYEQYF. J is TRBJ2-7 and V is TRBV9; D uncertain. This CDR3 region has 14 residues. Trimming took 0 bases from V and 2 from J, leaving 9 bases between them. From germline, CDR1 is SGDLS and CDR2 YYNGEE. The full variable domain, rest sourced from reference TRBV9 and TRBJ2-7, is DSGVTQTPKHLITATGQRVTLRCSPRSGDLSVYWYQQSLDQGLQFLIQYYNGEERAKGNILERFSAQQFPDLHSELNLSSLELGDSALYFCASSVGQQAYEQYFGPGTRLTVT.

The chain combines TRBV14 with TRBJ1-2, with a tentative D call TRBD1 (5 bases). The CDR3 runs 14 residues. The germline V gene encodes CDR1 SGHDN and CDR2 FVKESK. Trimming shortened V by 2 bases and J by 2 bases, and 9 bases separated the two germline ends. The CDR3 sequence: CASSQYRTNYGYTF. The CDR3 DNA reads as TGTGCCAGCAGCCAATACAGGACAAACTATGGCTACACCTTC.

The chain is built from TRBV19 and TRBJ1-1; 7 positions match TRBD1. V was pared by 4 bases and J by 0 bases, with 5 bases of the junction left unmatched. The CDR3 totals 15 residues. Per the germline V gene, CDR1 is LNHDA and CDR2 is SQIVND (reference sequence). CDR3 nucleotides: TGTGCCAGTAGTACAAGACAGGGACTGAACACTGAAGCTTTCTTT. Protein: CASSTRQGLNTEAFF. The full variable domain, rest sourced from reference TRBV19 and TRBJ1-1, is DGGITQSPKYLFRKEGQNVTLSCEQNLNHDAMYWYRQDPGQGLRLIYYSQIVNDFQKGDIAEGYSVSREKKESFPLTVTSAQKNPTAFYLCASSTRQGLNTEAFFGQGTRLTVV.

DNA of the CDR3: TGTGCCAGCAGTTACTTAGACAATGAGCAGTTCTTC. It specifies CASSYLDNEQFF. This chain links TRBV6-6 with TRBJ2-1; D is undetermined. V was cut by 1 base and J by 5 bases, with 3 bases left in between. Germline V lookup: CDR1 MNHNY, CDR2 SVGAGI (reference sequence). This CDR3 region has 12 residues.

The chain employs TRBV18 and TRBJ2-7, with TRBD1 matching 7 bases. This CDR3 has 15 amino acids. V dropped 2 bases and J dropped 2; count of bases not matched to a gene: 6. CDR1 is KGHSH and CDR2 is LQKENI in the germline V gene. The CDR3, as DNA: TGTGCCAGCTCACCATATACAGGGGTGACCTACGAGCAGTACTTC. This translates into CASSPYTGVTYEQYF.

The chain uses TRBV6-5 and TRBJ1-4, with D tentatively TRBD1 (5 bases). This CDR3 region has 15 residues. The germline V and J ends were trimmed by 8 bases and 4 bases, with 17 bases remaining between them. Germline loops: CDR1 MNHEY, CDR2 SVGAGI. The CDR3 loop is CASSPGAGGNEKLFF. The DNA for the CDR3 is TGTGCCAGCTCCCCCGGGGCGGGGGGTAATGAAAAACTGTTTTTT.

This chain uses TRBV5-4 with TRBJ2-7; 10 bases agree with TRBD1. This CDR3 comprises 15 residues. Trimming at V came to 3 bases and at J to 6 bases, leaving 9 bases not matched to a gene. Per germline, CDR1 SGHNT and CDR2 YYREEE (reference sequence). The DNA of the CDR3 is TGTGCCAGCAGCTCCGGGACAGGGGCTTTGCGCGAGCAGTACTTC. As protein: CASSSGTGALREQYF.

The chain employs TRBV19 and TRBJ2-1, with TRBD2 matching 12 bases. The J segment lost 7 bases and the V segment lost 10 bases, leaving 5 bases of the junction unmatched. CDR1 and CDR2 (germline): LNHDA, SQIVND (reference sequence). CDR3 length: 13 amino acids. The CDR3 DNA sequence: TGTGCCATCCAAGGACTAGCGGGGAATGAGCAGTTCTTC. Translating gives CAIQGLAGNEQFF.

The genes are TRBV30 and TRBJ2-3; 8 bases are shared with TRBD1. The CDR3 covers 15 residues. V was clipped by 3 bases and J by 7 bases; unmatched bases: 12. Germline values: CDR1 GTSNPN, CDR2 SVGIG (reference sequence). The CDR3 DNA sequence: TGTGCCTGGAGGGAGAAAATTTACAGGGGGAATACGCAGTATTTT. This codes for CAWREKIYRGNTQYF.

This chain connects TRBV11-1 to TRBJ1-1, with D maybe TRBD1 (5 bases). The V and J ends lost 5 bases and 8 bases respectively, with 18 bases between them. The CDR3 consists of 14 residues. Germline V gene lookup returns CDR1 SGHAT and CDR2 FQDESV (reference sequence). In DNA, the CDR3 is TGTGCCAGCAGCCCTACCGGACGGCCAGGGGAAGCTTTCTTT. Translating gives CASSPTGRPGEAFF.

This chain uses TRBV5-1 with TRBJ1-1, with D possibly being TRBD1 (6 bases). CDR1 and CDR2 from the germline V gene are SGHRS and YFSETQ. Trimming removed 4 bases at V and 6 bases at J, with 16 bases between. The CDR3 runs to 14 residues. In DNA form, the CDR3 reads TGCGCCAGCAGCGATCACAGGGTGGGCGCTGAAGCTTTCTTT. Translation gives CASSDHRVGAEAFF.